This entry lists 24 T cell receptor beta chains sequenced from one sample in a study of shared clonotypes between healthy human individuals. Positively selected for CCR7, the CD45RO-negative cells used as naive CD8 cells excluded terminally differentiated effector memory CD45RA+ cells. The protocol was immunoSEQ multiplex PCR, while the TCRdb copy is restricted to in-frame clones and leaves out a portion. In the table there are millions of clones, 85% to 95% of which are singletons. Sequenced material: naive CD8+ T cells sorted from blood. Receptors originate from a man aged 18 to 29 in good health.

The gene calls are TRBV13 and TRBJ1-2; D is unclear. There are 13 residues in the CDR3. Between the trimmed V and J ends, which lost 6 bases and 4 bases, there was a span of 12 bases. The germline gives CDR1 PRHDT, CDR2 FYEKMQ (reference sequence). CDR3: CASSSAEAYGYTF. Written as DNA, the CDR3 is TGTGCCAGCAGTTCCGCCGAGGCCTATGGCTACACCTTC.

This chain uses TRBV29-1 with TRBJ2-5, with 11 positions matching TRBD1. J gave up 6 bases and V 4 bases, and 4 bases lay outside the gene matches. The length of the CDR3 is 13 residues. Per the germline V gene, CDR1 is SQVTM and CDR2 is ANQGSEA. The CDR3 DNA reads as TGCAGCGTTGTTTGGACAGGGGGCCAGACCCAGTACTTC. As protein: CSVVWTGGQTQYF.

The rearrangement joins TRBV7-3 to TRBJ1-1, with D possibly TRBD1 on 6 matching bases. The ends were cut back, 4 bases at V and 2 bases at J, with 11 bases in the middle. CDR1 SGHTA and CDR2 FQGTGA come from the germline V gene. This CDR3 has 14 residues. The DNA for the CDR3 is TGTGCCAGCAGCTCGACAGGTTCCAACACTGAAGCTTTCTTT. The encoded protein is CASSSTGSNTEAFF.

This rearrangement joins TRBV7-9 to TRBJ2-7; the match to TRBD1 covers 11 bases. Germline CDR1 SEHNR, CDR2 FQNEAQ (reference sequence). The CDR3 has 15 residues. J gave up 3 bases and V 3 bases, and 4 bases lay outside the gene matches. DNA of the CDR3: TGTGCCAGCAGCTTTCAGGGACAGGGGGTCTACGAGCAGTACTTC. Encoded protein: CASSFQGQGVYEQYF.

This clone has just one count. This chain links TRBV28 with TRBJ1-3; no clear D gene. This CDR3 region has 16 residues. Trimming removed 7 bases at V and 4 bases at J, with 20 bases between. Looked up from germline, CDR1 is MDHEN and CDR2 is SYDVKM. CDR3 sequence: CASTQLAEGLGNTIYF. CDR3 in DNA: TGTGCCAGCACTCAACTGGCGGAAGGGCTCGGAAACACCATATATTTT.

The chain has TRBV9 and TRBJ2-7; 8 positions agree with TRBD2. The CDR3 length is 15 residues. V lost 4 bases to trimming and J lost 3 bases; unmatched junction nucleotides: 9. In germline, CDR1 is SGDLS, CDR2 YYNGEE. The CDR3: CASSLSGGPYYEQYF. Here the CDR3 DNA reads TGTGCCAGCAGCCTAAGCGGGGGACCCTACTACGAGCAGTACTTC. Looking up the rest from reference TRBV9 and TRBJ2-7 gives the full variable domain: DSGVTQTPKHLITATGQRVTLRCSPRSGDLSVYWYQQSLDQGLQFLIQYYNGEERAKGNILERFSAQQFPDLHSELNLSSLELGDSALYFCASSLSGGPYYEQYFGPGTRLTVT.

This clone has only one observation. The chain joins TRBV9 to TRBJ1-6; a weak D match, TRBD1 (5 bases). V lost 3 bases to trimming and J lost 4 bases, with 11 bases between them. CDR1 SGDLS and CDR2 YYNGEE come from the germline V gene. This CDR3 spans 15 amino acids. The CDR3 region has the DNA TGTGCCAGCAGCGAGATAGGGACTTATAATTCACCCCTCCACTTT. As protein: CASSEIGTYNSPLHF.

The chain joins TRBV7-2 to TRBJ1-1; TRBD1 agrees at 9 bases. The germline CDR1 and CDR2 sequences are SGHTA and FQGNSA. This CDR3 has 14 residues. The V gene end was trimmed by 1 base and the J gene end by 6 bases; junction bases not matched to a gene: 3. CDR3 amino acids: CASSLVTGGAEAFF. As DNA, the CDR3 is TGTGCCAGCAGCTTAGTGACAGGGGGTGCTGAAGCTTTCTTT. The whole variable domain, filled in from reference TRBV7-2 and TRBJ1-1, reads GAGVSQSPSNKVTEKGKDVELRCDPISGHTALYWYRQSLGQGLEFLIYFQGNSAPDKSGLPSDRFSAERTGGSVSTLTIQRTQQEDSAVYLCASSLVTGGAEAFFGQGTRLTVV.

The rearrangement uses TRBV6-6 and TRBJ2-1, with unresolved D. Deletions cut 0 bases from V and 2 bases from J, with 5 bases between. This CDR3 comprises 14 residues. Germline CDR1 reads MNHNY; CDR2 reads SVGAGI (reference sequence). The CDR3: CASSYSMAYNEQFF. The CDR3 region has the DNA TGTGCCAGCAGTTACTCGATGGCCTACAATGAGCAGTTCTTC.

V usage is TRBV7-8 and J usage is TRBJ2-1, with 12 bases matching TRBD2. This CDR3 comprises 17 residues. Per germline, CDR1 SGHVS and CDR2 FQNEAQ. V shed 0 bases and J 5 bases; nucleotides not matched to a gene: 5. The CDR3 loop reads CASSLALAGGNHNEQFF. DNA for the CDR3: TGTGCCAGCAGCTTAGCACTAGCGGGAGGTAACCACAATGAGCAGTTCTTC. Variable domain in full (rest from reference TRBV7-8 and TRBJ2-1): GAGVSQSPRYKVAKRGQDVALRCDPISGHVSLFWYQQALGQGPEFLTYFQNEAQLDKSGLPSDRFFAERPEGSVSTLKIQRTQQEDSAVYLCASSLALAGGNHNEQFFGPGTRLTVL.

The V and J genes are TRBV4-1 and TRBJ1-4, with D perhaps TRBD1 (5 bases). Germline V lookup: CDR1 MGHRA, CDR2 YSYEKL. With 1 base removed from V and 8 bases from J, the gap between germline ends came to 11 bases. There are 14 residues in the CDR3. The CDR3 DNA is TGCGCCAGCAGCCAAGGACAGTTTAACGAAAAACTGTTTTTT. Encoded protein: CASSQGQFNEKLFF.

The V and J genes are TRBV30 and TRBJ1-1; D not resolved. This CDR3 spans 12 amino acids. Trimming cost V 2 bases and J 6 bases, with 10 bases left between them. Per the germline V gene, CDR1 is GTSNPN and CDR2 is SVGIG (reference sequence). As DNA, the CDR3 is TGTGCCTGGAGTACGATATTGTCTGAAGCTTTCTTT. Encoded protein: CAWSTILSEAFF.

The chain carries TRBV7-9 and TRBJ2-1; D call uncertain. V lost 1 base to trimming and J lost 2 bases, with 15 bases between them. The germline CDR1 and CDR2 sequences are SEHNR and FQNEAQ (reference sequence). The CDR3 extends over 17 amino acids. CDR3: CASSLEDPTWTYNEQFF. CDR3 in DNA: TGTGCCAGCAGCTTAGAGGATCCCACGTGGACCTACAATGAGCAGTTCTTC.

J is TRBJ1-2 and V is TRBV9; D is unresolved. CDR1 SGDLS and CDR2 YYNGEE come from the germline V gene. V was trimmed by 0 bases and J by 5 bases, leaving 20 bases between them. This CDR3 is 17 amino acids long. The CDR3 here is CASSVGQDATQPYGYTF. DNA for the CDR3: TGTGCCAGCAGCGTAGGGCAGGACGCAACTCAACCTTATGGCTACACCTTC.

V is TRBV28 and J is TRBJ2-2; tentatively, D is TRBD2 (6 bases). CDR1 is MDHEN, CDR2 SYDVKM, per germline. There are 15 residues in the CDR3. V lost 1 base and J 6 bases, leaving 12 bases between the germline ends. DNA for the CDR3: TGTGCCAGCAGTTTATTGGCGGGGTCTGCCGGGGAGCTGTTTTTT. Translating gives CASSLLAGSAGELFF.

As for this clone: Other nucleotide sequences from this sample produce the same CDR3. The rearrangement joins TRBV9 to TRBJ2-1, with TRBD2 matching over 7 bases. The V segment lost 3 bases and the J segment 4 bases; nucleotides outside the gene matches: 1. Germline V gene sequence: CDR1 SGDLS, CDR2 YYNGEE. The CDR3 covers 13 residues. The CDR3 bases are TGTGCCAGCAGCGGCGGGAGTTACAATGAGCAGTTCTTC. Translated: CASSGGSYNEQFF.

The V call is TRBV7-9, the J call TRBJ1-2, with D uncertain. The CDR3 sequence is 16 residues long. V gave up 2 bases and J gave up 3 bases, with 16 bases separating them. Germline CDR1 SEHNR, CDR2 FQNEAQ (reference sequence). CDR3 sequence (DNA): TGTGCCAGCAGCTTACAGCACGGCGTGGTCCACTATGGCTACACCTTC. Its translation: CASSLQHGVVHYGYTF.

The chain joins TRBV28 to TRBJ1-6, with unresolved D. The germline V gene has CDR1 MDHEN and CDR2 SYDVKM. This CDR3 is built from 17 residues. Trimming removed 1 base from V and 0 bases from J, with 10 bases in between. The CDR3 spells CASSLSEVSSYNSPLHF. CDR3 DNA sequence: TGTGCCAGCAGTTTATCCGAGGTTAGCTCCTATAATTCACCCCTCCACTTT.

The chain combines TRBV6-5 with TRBJ1-1; perhaps TRBD1 as D (6 bases). The length of the CDR3 is 14 residues. CDR1 and CDR2 (germline): MNHEY, SVGAGI. V lost 5 bases to trimming and J lost 3 bases, with 13 bases between them. CDR3: CASSPAGGYTEAFF. The CDR3 DNA reads TGTGCCAGCAGTCCCGCGGGGGGCTACACTGAAGCTTTCTTT.

The chain employs TRBV29-1 and TRBJ2-2, with D tentatively TRBD1 or TRBD2 (5 bases each). V was clipped by 4 bases and J by 1 base, with 10 bases between them. There are 14 residues in the CDR3. Germline V gene data show CDR1 as SQVTM and CDR2 as ANQGSEA. The CDR3 region is CSVGVGGNTGELFF. DNA for the CDR3: TGCAGCGTTGGGGTTGGGGGGAACACCGGGGAGCTGTTTTTT.

The J gene is TRBJ1-5, the V gene TRBV6-1; the D gene is possibly TRBD1 (6 bases). V was shortened by 2 bases and J by 0 bases, with 20 bases between the two germline ends. Germline V gene lookup returns CDR1 MNHNS and CDR2 SASEGT. This CDR3 is built from 19 residues. CDR3 loop: CASSEKGDQMRYSNQPQHF. CDR3 DNA sequence: TGTGCCAGCAGTGAAAAGGGGGATCAGATGAGATATAGCAATCAGCCCCAGCATTTT.

The gene calls are TRBV5-6 and TRBJ1-1, with D possibly being TRBD1 (5 bases). Germline V gene lookup returns CDR1 SGHDT and CDR2 YYEEEE. Trimming took 4 bases from V and 5 from J, leaving 15 bases between them. CDR3 length: 14 amino acids. CDR3 loop: CASSAVRAGTEAFF. DNA for the CDR3: TGTGCCAGCAGCGCGGTCAGGGCAGGGACTGAAGCTTTCTTT.

In its sample, this clone was seen once. The chain links TRBV10-3 to TRBJ1-1, with D maybe TRBD1 (5 bases). Trimming removed 6 bases at V and 3 bases at J, with 11 bases between. This CDR3 has 13 amino acids. Germline V gene sequence: CDR1 ENHRY, CDR2 SYGVKD. CDR3 sequence: CAIRGHADTEAFF. CDR3 DNA: TGTGCCATCAGAGGACATGCAGACACTGAAGCTTTCTTT.

This clone was observed a few times. Different DNA sequences within this sample yield the same CDR3. The J gene is TRBJ1-1, the V gene TRBV30, with D uncertain. Trimming took 5 bases from V and 0 from J, leaving 7 bases between them. The CDR3 spans 12 residues. Germline CDR1 GTSNPN, CDR2 SVGIG (reference sequence). The CDR3 DNA is TGTGCCTGGTCCCCAGTGAACACTGAAGCTTTCTTT. It translates to CAWSPVNTEAFF.